The 11 T cell receptor beta chains below all came from one sample that was sequenced in a study of blood T cell repertoires in COVID-19. Here immunoSEQ multiplex PCR was the method, and the copy in TCRdb shows in-frame clones only, minus some. The data hold about 240,000 clones, with about 85% observed a single time. Sequencing input: peripheral blood. These receptor sequences come from a man in his sixties who had recovered from COVID-19.

The gene calls are TRBV2 and TRBJ2-5; D is possibly TRBD1 (5 bases). The length of the CDR3 is 14 residues. Trimming removed 5 bases from V and 4 bases from J, with 14 bases in between. Germline CDR1 is SNHLY and CDR2 is FYNNEI. The CDR3 bases are TGTGCCAGCAGTTCGAGGACATTCACAGAGACCCAGTACTTC. Amino acid sequence: CASSSRTFTETQYF.

This clone occurred a few times. V and J are TRBV15 and TRBJ1-6; no definite D call. The CDR3 sequence is 13 residues long. CDR1 and CDR2 from the germline V gene are LNHNV and YYDKDF (reference sequence). V lost 8 bases, J lost 9 bases, and 14 bases lay in between. This CDR3 reads CATGLEASSPLHF. In nucleotides, the CDR3 is TGTGCCACCGGCCTGGAAGCGAGTTCACCCCTCCACTTT.

This clone occurred once. The rearrangement links TRBV20-1 to TRBJ1-1; D possibly corresponds to TRBD1 (6 bases). Trimming left V 6 bases short and J 3 bases short, with 8 bases between. There are 11 residues in the CDR3. Germline CDR1 is DFQATT and CDR2 is SNEGSKA (reference sequence). This chain's CDR3 is CSAQGYTEAFF. In nucleotides, the CDR3 is TGCAGTGCGCAGGGGTACACTGAAGCTTTCTTT.

The rearrangement joins TRBV9 to TRBJ1-2; the D gene is possibly TRBD1 (6 bases). V gave up 3 bases and J gave up 7 bases, with 13 bases separating them. Germline CDR1 and CDR2: SGDLS and YYNGEE. The CDR3 is made up of 13 amino acids. CDR3 nucleotides: TGTGCCAGCAGCGAGGGGAGGGACACTGGCTACACCTTC. Amino acids: CASSEGRDTGYTF.

The chain carries TRBV6-1 and TRBJ2-7; TRBD1 aligns across 9 bases. Germline V gene lookup returns CDR1 MNHNS and CDR2 SASEGT. V lost 2 bases, J lost 4 bases, and 6 bases stayed unmatched. The CDR3 consists of 15 residues. CDR3: CASSEPGQGRYEQYF. CDR3 DNA sequence: TGTGCCAGCAGTGAACCTGGACAGGGGCGATACGAGCAGTACTTC.

The chain has TRBV28 and TRBJ1-3, with 7 bases matching TRBD1. The CDR3 is 16 residues long. V trimming: 7 bases; J trimming: 0 bases; junction bases outside the gene matches: 9. Germline V CDR1 and CDR2: MDHEN, SYDVKM. CDR3 protein: CASNPGQLNSGNTIYF. Written as DNA, the CDR3 is TGTGCCAGCAATCCGGGACAGCTCAACTCTGGAAACACCATATATTTT.

V and J are TRBV9 and TRBJ2-5, with TRBD2 matching 7 bases. Trimming cost V 3 bases and J 4 bases; bases outside gene matches: 9. The germline CDR1 and CDR2 sequences are SGDLS and YYNGEE. This CDR3 is built from 15 residues. The CDR3: CASSAGEGRRETQYF. CDR3 nucleotide sequence: TGTGCCAGCAGCGCCGGGGAGGGACGGCGAGAGACCCAGTACTTC.

The chain has TRBV24-1 and TRBJ2-2; 10 bases fit TRBD2. The CDR3 consists of 16 residues. V was pared by 4 bases and J by 6 bases, with 7 bases of the junction left unmatched. The germline CDR1 and CDR2 sequences are KGHDR and SFDVKD. DNA for the CDR3: TGTGCCACCAGTGACCAGCGGGGGGGCCTGGCCGGGGAGCTGTTTTTT. As protein: CATSDQRGGLAGELFF.

The V and J genes are TRBV29-1 and TRBJ1-1; no clear D. V was cut by 3 bases and J by 6 bases, with 14 bases left in between. CDR1 SQVTM and CDR2 ANQGSEA come from the germline V gene. The CDR3 runs to 13 residues. Here the CDR3 DNA reads TGCAGCGTTGATAGGATCGATCGGGCTGAAGCTTTCTTT. Protein: CSVDRIDRAEAFF.

The count of this clone is one. This chain connects TRBV27 to TRBJ2-5; D unresolved. The CDR3 runs 11 residues. Germline-derived CDR1 and CDR2 are MNHEY and SMNVEV (reference sequence). Trimming took 5 bases from V and 5 from J, leaving 6 bases between them. For the CDR3, the DNA is TGTGCCAGCAGTACCAGGGAGACCCAGTACTTC. Translation: CASSTRETQYF.

The chain has TRBV9 and TRBJ2-1; 9 bases match TRBD2. Trimming cost V 2 bases and J 8 bases; bases outside gene matches: 11. From germline, CDR1 is SGDLS and CDR2 YYNGEE. The CDR3 is made up of 16 amino acids. The CDR3 nucleotides read TGTGCCAGCAGCGTTACCAGCGGGGGGCTCCGAGATGAGCAGTTCTTC. Encoded protein: CASSVTSGGLRDEQFF.